Following are 7 T cell receptor beta chains from one sample sequenced in a study of technical replicates of blood from a few donors. Assay used: immunoSEQ multiplex PCR; TCRdb lists only in-frame clones, some missing. The table lists 50,000 to 65,000 clones, over 85% of them singletons. Sample: PBMCs. The receptors stem from a human donor in good health. Some clones in this sample may be carry-over from other donors' samples.

V gene TRBV7-9 combines with J gene TRBJ2-3; D gene uncertain. CDR3 length: 14 amino acids. Germline V gives CDR1 SEHNR, CDR2 FQNEAQ (reference sequence). Trimming took 4 bases from V and 0 from J, leaving 8 bases between them. The CDR3: CASSSPLSTDTQYF. The CDR3, as DNA: TGTGCCAGCAGCTCCCCCCTAAGCACAGATACGCAGTATTTT.

The chain links TRBV7-2 to TRBJ1-1, with a weak D call TRBD1 (6 bases). The CDR3 sequence is 15 residues long. The germline V and J ends were trimmed by 4 bases and 5 bases, with 17 bases remaining between them. The V gene's germline CDR1 is SGHTA and CDR2 FQGNSA. CDR3 residues: CASSWGHGVGTEAFF. The CDR3 coding sequence is TGTGCCAGCAGCTGGGGGCATGGGGTCGGAACTGAAGCTTTCTTT.

This clone was detected a few times. The chain is built from TRBV7-2 and TRBJ2-4, with D perhaps matching TRBD2 (5 bases). Germline-derived CDR1 and CDR2 are SGHTA and FQGNSA. This CDR3 region has 18 residues. Deletions cut 2 bases from V and 3 bases from J, with 20 bases between. CDR3 residues: CASSLSWYRGSRKNIQYF. CDR3 sequence (DNA): TGTGCCAGCAGCTTATCCTGGTATCGAGGGAGCCGCAAAAACATTCAGTACTTC.

The chain carries TRBV30 and TRBJ1-1, with unresolved D. The CDR3 is 12 amino acids. Germline V gives CDR1 GTSNPN, CDR2 SVGIG (reference sequence). V gave up 3 bases and J gave up 4 bases, with 9 bases separating them. CDR3 protein: CAWSGDFTEAFF. Written as DNA, the CDR3 is TGTGCCTGGAGCGGGGATTTCACTGAAGCTTTCTTT.

CDR3 DNA sequence: TGTGCCAGCAGCCTCCGCACCGGAAAAGAGGTCTACGAGCAGTACTTC. Its protein product is CASSLRTGKEVYEQYF. The chain carries TRBV13 and TRBJ2-7; the D is unclear. CDR1 PRHDT and CDR2 FYEKMQ come from the germline V gene (reference sequence). CDR3 length: 16 amino acids. V was shortened by 5 bases and J by 3 bases, with 20 bases between the two germline ends.

This clone was seen a handful of times. The chain links TRBV10-3 to TRBJ1-4, with D tentatively TRBD1 (6 bases). CDR3 length: 13 amino acids. CDR1 is ENHRY and CDR2 is SYGVKD in the germline V gene. V was clipped by 6 bases and J by 4 bases, with 9 bases between them. The CDR3 region has the DNA TGTGCCATCAGCCAGGGGAATAATGAAAAACTGTTTTTT. It yields the protein CAISQGNNEKLFF.

The genes are TRBV23-1 and TRBJ2-4, with 9 bases aligning to TRBD1. TRBV23-1 is noted as an ORF with a role that remains uncertain. The CDR3 contains 18 residues. V shed 6 bases and J 2 bases; nucleotides not matched to a gene: 14. The CDR3 sequence: CASRRQITGGESKNIQYF. As DNA, the CDR3 is TGCGCCAGCAGACGCCAAATAACAGGGGGCGAGTCCAAAAACATTCAGTACTTC.